The source of this TCR beta chain is a study of blood T cell repertoires in COVID-19. Study overall: There were acute and convalescent COVID-19 samples, and they came from the United States, Italy and Spain. From T cells, B-cell-depleted T cells, or PBMCs came the material, which was cDNA or gDNA.

As handled by the study authors: Estimates of nucleated cell counts were drawn from the amplification of reference gene primers. Sequencing was performed with immunoSEQ multiplex PCR; in TCRdb, only in-frame clones are kept and a portion is missing. The V and J calls and clone size come from that table; D and trimming were worked out from the DNA. This repertoire shows under 300,000 clones, 83% found once; its top ten account for over 4.5%. The CDR3 runs 13 residues. The germline V and J ends were trimmed by 4 bases and 8 bases, with 10 bases remaining between them. CDR1 is KGHDR, CDR2 SFDVKD, per germline.

The sequence was collected from a human donor in a cohort sampled during active COVID-19. The chain recombines TRBV24-1 with TRBJ1-4, with D maybe TRBD1 (5 bases). Sequenced: peripheral blood. The CDR3 DNA reads TGTGCCACCAGTGAGCTTGCAGGGGAAAAACTGTTTTTT. This encodes CATSELAGEKLFF.